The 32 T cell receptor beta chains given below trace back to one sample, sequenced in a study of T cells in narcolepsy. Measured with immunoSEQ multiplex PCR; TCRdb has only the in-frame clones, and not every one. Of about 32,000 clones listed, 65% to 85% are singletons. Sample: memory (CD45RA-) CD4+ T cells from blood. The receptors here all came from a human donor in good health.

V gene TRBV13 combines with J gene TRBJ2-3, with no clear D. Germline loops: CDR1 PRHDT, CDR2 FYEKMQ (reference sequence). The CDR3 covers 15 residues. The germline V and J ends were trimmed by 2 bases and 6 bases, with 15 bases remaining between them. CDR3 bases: TGTGCCAGCAGCTTACGGGCCCATATCGGGGATACGCAGTATTTT. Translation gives CASSLRAHIGDTQYF.

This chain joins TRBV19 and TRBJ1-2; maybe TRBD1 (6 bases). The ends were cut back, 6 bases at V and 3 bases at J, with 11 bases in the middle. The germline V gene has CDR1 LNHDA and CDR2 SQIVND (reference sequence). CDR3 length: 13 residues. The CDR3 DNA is TGTGCCAGTAGCGTCAGGGGCGACTATGGCTACACCTTC. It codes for CASSVRGDYGYTF.

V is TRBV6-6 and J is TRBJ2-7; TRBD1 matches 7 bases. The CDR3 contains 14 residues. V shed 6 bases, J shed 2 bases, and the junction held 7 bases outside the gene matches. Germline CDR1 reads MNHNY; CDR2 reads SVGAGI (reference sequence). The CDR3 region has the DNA TGTGCCAGCAGCCCCAAGGGGACAGCCTACGAGCAGTACTTC. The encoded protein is CASSPKGTAYEQYF.

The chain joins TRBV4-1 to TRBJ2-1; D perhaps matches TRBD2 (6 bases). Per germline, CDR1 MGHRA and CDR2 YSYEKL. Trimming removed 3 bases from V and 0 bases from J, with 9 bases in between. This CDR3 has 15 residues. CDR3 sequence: CASSQRRDSYNEQFF. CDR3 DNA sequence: TGCGCCAGCAGCCAGCGGCGGGACTCCTACAATGAGCAGTTCTTC.

In nucleotides, the CDR3 is TGTGCCAGCAGGTTAAGGGGGCCCAACTATGGCTACACCTTC. It translates to CASRLRGPNYGYTF. V gene TRBV6-5 combines with J gene TRBJ1-2; 7 nucleotides line up with TRBD1. Germline V lookup: CDR1 MNHEY, CDR2 SVGAGI. V lost 6 bases, J lost 2 bases, and 6 bases stayed unmatched. The CDR3 consists of 14 residues.

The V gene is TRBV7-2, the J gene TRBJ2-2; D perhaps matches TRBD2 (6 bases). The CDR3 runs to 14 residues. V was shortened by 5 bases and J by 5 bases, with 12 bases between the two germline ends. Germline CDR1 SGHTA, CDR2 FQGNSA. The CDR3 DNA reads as TGTGCCAGCAGCGCGGACTACGGGACCGGGGAGCTGTTTTTT. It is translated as CASSADYGTGELFF.

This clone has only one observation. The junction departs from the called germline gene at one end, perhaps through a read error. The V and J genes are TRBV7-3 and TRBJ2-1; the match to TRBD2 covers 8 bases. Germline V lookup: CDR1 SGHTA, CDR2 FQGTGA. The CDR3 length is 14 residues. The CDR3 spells CASSVTSGYNEQFF. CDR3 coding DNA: TGTGCCAGCAGCGTAACTAGCGGATACAATGAGCAGTTCTTC.

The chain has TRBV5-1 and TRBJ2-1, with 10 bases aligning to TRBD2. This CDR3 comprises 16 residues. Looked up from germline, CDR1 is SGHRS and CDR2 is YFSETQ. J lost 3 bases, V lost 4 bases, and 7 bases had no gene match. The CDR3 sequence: CASSPGPSGGYNEQFF. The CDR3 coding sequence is TGCGCCAGCAGCCCCGGGCCTAGCGGGGGCTACAATGAGCAGTTCTTC.

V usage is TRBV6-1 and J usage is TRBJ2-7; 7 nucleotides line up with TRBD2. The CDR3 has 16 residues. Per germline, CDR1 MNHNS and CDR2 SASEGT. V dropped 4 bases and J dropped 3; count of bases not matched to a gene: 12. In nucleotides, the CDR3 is TGTGCCAGCAGTGGCCGACTAGCAGGGTTGTACTACGAGCAGTACTTC. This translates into CASSGRLAGLYYEQYF.

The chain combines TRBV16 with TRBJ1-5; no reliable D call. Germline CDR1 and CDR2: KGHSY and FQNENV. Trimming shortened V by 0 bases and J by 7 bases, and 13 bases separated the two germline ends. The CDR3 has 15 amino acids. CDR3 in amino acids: CASSQSITPGQPQHF. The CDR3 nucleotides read TGTGCCAGCAGCCAATCTATCACCCCTGGGCAGCCCCAGCATTTT.

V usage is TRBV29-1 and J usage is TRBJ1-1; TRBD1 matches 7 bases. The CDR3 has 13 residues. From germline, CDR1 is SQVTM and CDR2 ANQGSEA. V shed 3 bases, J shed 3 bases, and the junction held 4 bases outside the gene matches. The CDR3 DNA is TGCAGCGTTGAGGGACAGCTATACACTGAAGCTTTCTTT. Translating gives CSVEGQLYTEAFF.

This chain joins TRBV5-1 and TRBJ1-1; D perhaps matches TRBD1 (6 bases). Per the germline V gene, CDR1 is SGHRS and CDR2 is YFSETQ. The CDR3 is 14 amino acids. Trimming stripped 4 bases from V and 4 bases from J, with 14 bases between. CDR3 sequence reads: CASSPSRGSTEAFF. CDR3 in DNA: TGCGCCAGCAGCCCCTCGAGGGGGAGCACTGAAGCTTTCTTT.

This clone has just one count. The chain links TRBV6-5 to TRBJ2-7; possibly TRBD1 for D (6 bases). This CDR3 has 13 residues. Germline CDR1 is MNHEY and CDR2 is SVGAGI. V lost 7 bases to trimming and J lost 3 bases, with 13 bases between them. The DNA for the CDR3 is TGTGCCAGCAAAAGACAGGAGCGCTACGAGCAGTACTTC. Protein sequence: CASKRQERYEQYF.

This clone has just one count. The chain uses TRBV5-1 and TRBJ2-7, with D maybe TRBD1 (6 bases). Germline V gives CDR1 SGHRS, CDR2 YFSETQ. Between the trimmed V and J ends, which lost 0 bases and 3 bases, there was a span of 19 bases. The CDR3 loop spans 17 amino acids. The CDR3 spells CASSLGLAGTRRYEQYF. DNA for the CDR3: TGCGCCAGCAGCTTGGGCCTAGCCGGGACAAGACGCTACGAGCAGTACTTC.

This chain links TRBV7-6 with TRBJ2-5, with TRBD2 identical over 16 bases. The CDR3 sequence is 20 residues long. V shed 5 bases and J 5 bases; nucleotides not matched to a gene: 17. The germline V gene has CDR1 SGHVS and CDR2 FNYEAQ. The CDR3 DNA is TGTGCCAGCAGCCGGCAAACCGGGACTAGCGGGAGGGCCCTCGGGGAGACCCAGTACTTC. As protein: CASSRQTGTSGRALGETQYF.

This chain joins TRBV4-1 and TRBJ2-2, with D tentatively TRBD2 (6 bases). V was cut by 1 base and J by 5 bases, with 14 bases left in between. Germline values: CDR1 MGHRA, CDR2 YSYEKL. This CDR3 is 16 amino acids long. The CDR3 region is CASSQASGVRTGELFF. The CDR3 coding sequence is TGCGCCAGCAGCCAAGCTTCGGGAGTAAGAACCGGGGAGCTGTTTTTT.

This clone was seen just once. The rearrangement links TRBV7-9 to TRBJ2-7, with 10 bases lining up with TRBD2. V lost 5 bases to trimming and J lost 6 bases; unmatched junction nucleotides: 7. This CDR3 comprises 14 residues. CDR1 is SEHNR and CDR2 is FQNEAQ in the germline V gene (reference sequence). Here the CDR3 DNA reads TGTGCCAGCAGCGCTCCGGGACTAGCGCTCGAGCAGTACTTC. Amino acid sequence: CASSAPGLALEQYF.

The CDR3 protein is CASSPGGLPQETQYF. Here the CDR3 DNA reads TGTGCCAGCAGCCCAGGGGGACTGCCCCAAGAGACCCAGTACTTC. The chain has TRBV7-6 and TRBJ2-5; possibly TRBD1 for D (7 bases). The CDR3 consists of 15 residues. Trimming took off 5 bases at V and 1 base at J, with 14 bases between the two ends. Germline V lookup: CDR1 SGHVS, CDR2 FNYEAQ.

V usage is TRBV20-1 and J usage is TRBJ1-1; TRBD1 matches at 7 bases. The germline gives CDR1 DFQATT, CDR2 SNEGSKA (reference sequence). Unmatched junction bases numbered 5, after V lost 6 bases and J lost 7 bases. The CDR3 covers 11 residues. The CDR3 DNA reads TGCAGTGCGGGGGGACAGTTTGAAGCTTTCTTT. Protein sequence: CSAGGQFEAFF.

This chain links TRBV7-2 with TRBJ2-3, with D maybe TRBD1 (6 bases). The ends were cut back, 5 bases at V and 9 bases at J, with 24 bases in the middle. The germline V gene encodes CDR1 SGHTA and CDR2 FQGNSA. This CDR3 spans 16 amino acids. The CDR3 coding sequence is TGTGCCAGCAGCCAGGGGCGGTCGCATAGGGTTGGAACGCAGTATTTT. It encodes CASSQGRSHRVGTQYF.

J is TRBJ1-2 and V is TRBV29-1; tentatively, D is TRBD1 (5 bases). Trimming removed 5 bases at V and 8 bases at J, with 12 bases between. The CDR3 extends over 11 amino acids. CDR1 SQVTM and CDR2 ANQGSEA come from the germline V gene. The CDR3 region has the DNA TGCAGCGTTTGGGGACGCGAAGGCTACACCTTC. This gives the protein CSVWGREGYTF.

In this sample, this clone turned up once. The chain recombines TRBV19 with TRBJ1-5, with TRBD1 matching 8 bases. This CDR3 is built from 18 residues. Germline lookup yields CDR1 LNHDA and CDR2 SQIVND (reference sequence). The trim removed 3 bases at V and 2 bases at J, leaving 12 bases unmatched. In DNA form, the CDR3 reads TGTGCCAGTAGTATTGGGGCAGGGGGCCGTAGGGGCAATCAGCCCCAGCATTTT. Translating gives CASSIGAGGRRGNQPQHF.

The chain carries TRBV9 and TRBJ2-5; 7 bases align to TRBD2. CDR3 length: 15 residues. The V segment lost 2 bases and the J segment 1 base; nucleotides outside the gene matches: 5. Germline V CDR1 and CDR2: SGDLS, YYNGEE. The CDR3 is CASSVGGSTQETQYF. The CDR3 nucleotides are TGTGCCAGCAGCGTGGGCGGGAGCACCCAAGAGACCCAGTACTTC.

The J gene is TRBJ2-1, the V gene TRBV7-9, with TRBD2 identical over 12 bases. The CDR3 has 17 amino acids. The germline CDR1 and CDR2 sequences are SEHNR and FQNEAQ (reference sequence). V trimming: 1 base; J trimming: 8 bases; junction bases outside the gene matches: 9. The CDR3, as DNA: TGTGCCAGCAGCTTAGTTCCCCTAGCGGGAGGGCCTTATGAGCAGTTCTTC. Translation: CASSLVPLAGGPYEQFF. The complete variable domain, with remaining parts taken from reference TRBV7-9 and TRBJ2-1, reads DTGVSQNPRHKITKRGQNVTFRCDPISEHNRLYWYRQTLGQGPEFLTYFQNEAQLEKSRLLSDRFSAERPKGSFSTLEIQRTEQGDSAMYLCASSLVPLAGGPYEQFFGPGTRLTVL.

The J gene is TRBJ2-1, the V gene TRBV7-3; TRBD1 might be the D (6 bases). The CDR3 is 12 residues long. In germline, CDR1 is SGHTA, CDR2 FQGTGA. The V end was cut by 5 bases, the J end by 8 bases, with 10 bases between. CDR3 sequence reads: CASSGHRDEQFF. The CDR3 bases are TGTGCCAGCAGCGGGCACAGGGATGAGCAGTTCTTC.

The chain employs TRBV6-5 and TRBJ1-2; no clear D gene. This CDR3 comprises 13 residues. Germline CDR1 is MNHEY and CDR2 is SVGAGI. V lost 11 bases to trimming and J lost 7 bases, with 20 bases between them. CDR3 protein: CAAVGPNGGGYTF. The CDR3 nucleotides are TGTGCCGCGGTTGGTCCAAATGGCGGTGGCTACACCTTC.

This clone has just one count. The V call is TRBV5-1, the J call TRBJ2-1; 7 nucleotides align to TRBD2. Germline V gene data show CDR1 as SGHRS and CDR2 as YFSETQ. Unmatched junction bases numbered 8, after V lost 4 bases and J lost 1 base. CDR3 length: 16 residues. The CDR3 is CASSTGGSRSYNEQFF. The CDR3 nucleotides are TGCGCCAGCAGCACGGGGGGAAGTAGGTCCTACAATGAGCAGTTCTTC.

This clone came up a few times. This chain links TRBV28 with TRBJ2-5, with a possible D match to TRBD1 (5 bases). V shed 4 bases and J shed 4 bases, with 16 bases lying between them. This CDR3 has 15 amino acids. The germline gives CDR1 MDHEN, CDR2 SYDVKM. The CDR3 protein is CASSYPRQGGETQYF. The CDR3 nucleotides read TGTGCCAGCAGTTACCCCCGGCAGGGCGGAGAGACCCAGTACTTC.

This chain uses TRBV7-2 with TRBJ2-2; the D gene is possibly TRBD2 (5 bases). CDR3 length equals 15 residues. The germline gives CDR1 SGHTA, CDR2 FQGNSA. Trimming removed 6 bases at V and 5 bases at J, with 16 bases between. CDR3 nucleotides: TGTGCCAGCAGACAAGGGTCGGGCGGGACCGGGGAGCTGTTTTTT. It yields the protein CASRQGSGGTGELFF.

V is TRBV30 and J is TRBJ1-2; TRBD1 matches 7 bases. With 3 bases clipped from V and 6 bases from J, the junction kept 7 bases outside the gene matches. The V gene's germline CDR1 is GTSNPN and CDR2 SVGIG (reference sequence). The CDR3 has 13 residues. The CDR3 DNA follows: TGTGCCTGGAGGACAGGGAGCTACGATGGCTACACCTTC. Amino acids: CAWRTGSYDGYTF. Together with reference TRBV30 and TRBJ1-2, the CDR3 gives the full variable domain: SQTIHQWPATLVQPVGSPLSLECTVEGTSNPNLYWYRQAAGRGLQLLFYSVGIGQISSEVPQNLSASRPQDRQFILSSKKLLLSDSGFYLCAWRTGSYDGYTFGSGTRLTVV.

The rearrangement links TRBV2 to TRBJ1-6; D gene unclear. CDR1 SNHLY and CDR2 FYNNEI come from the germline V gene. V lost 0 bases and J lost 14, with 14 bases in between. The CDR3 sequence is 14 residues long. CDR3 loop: CASSEAPSLSTLHF. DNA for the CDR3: TGTGCCAGCAGTGAAGCCCCGTCGCTCTCGACCCTCCACTTT.

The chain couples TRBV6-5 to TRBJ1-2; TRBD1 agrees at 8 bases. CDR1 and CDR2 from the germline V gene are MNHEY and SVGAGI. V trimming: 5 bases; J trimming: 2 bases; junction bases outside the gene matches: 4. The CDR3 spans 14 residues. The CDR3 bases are TGTGCCAGCAGTGGGGACAGGATGAACTATGGCTACACCTTC. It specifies CASSGDRMNYGYTF.